Listed here are 13 T cell receptor beta chains from one sample, sequenced in a study of control samples from healthy donors and cancer patients. Some clones are missing from TCRdb's copy, which holds only in-frame ones; the method was immunoSEQ multiplex PCR. Of roughly 30,000 clones listed, about 80% were seen once; the top ten hold 22%. The material sequenced was PBMCs. The source of these receptors is a man aged 55 to 70 with head and neck cancer.

The chain combines TRBV6-2 or TRBV6-3 with TRBJ2-7; D unclear. Germline V gene sequence: CDR1 MNHEY, CDR2 SVGEGT. The CDR3 has 14 amino acids. With 6 bases removed from V and 1 base from J, the gap between germline ends came to 13 bases. DNA of the CDR3: TGTGCCAGCAGCCCCCTTGGGTTTTCCTACGAGCAGTACTTC. It yields the protein CASSPLGFSYEQYF.

V is TRBV7-9 and J is TRBJ2-1, with 12 bases lining up with TRBD2. The CDR3 spans 17 residues. Germline V gene sequence: CDR1 SEHNR, CDR2 FQNEAQ (reference sequence). V trimming: 6 bases; J trimming: 3 bases; junction bases outside the gene matches: 9. CDR3 nucleotides: TGTGCCAGCAGTCGGACTAGCGGGGCCTACGGCTACAATGAGCAGTTCTTC. As protein: CASSRTSGAYGYNEQFF.

This clone appeared a few times. V usage is TRBV27 and J usage is TRBJ2-3; D call uncertain. Germline CDR1 reads MNHEY; CDR2 reads SMNVEV (reference sequence). The CDR3 covers 14 residues. Trimming took 6 bases from V and 2 from J, leaving 12 bases between them. CDR3 bases: TGTGCCAGCAGGCGTAACGATGACACAGATACGCAGTATTTT. Protein: CASRRNDDTDTQYF.

This sequence joins TRBV28 and TRBJ2-3; possibly TRBD1 for D (5 bases). Looked up from germline, CDR1 is MDHEN and CDR2 is SYDVKM. The CDR3 contains 17 residues. V shed 4 bases and J shed 6 bases, with 23 bases lying between them. CDR3 sequence (DNA): TGTGCCAGCAGTTCCCTGACAGCCCAAGCTGGCAGGGATACGCAGTATTTT. It encodes CASSSLTAQAGRDTQYF.

The chain joins TRBV29-1 to TRBJ2-5, with a possible D match to TRBD1 (6 bases). Trimming pared 6 bases from V and 5 bases from J, leaving 16 bases between. There are 13 residues in the CDR3. Germline CDR1 SQVTM, CDR2 ANQGSEA. The CDR3 region has the DNA TGCAGCGTCCTACAGGGATCGAGGGAGACCCAGTACTTC. This gives the protein CSVLQGSRETQYF.

In nucleotides, the CDR3 is TGTGCCACGGGACTAGCGGAGTCGTACCAAGAGACCCAGTACTTC. Protein product: CATGLAESYQETQYF. The rearrangement links TRBV10-3 to TRBJ2-5; 11 nucleotides align to TRBD2. CDR3 length: 15 residues. V lost 10 bases to trimming and J lost 0 bases; unmatched junction nucleotides: 7. Germline lookup yields CDR1 ENHRY and CDR2 SYGVKD.

CDR3 sequence reads: CASSPLFGPYSPLHF. The DNA for the CDR3 is TGCGCCAGCAGCCCTCTCTTCGGACCCTATTCACCCCTCCACTTT. The chain uses TRBV5-1 and TRBJ1-6; D remains unclear. With 4 bases removed from V and 8 bases from J, the gap between germline ends came to 16 bases. Germline-derived CDR1 and CDR2 are SGHRS and YFSETQ. This CDR3 is 15 amino acids long.

CDR3 sequence (DNA): TGTGCCAGCCAAGGGACTAGCGGTTACAATGAGCAGTTCTTC. This translates into CASQGTSGYNEQFF. The chain has TRBV18 and TRBJ2-1; 11 positions match TRBD2. Trimming at V came to 8 bases and at J to 4 bases, leaving 4 bases not matched to a gene. Germline values: CDR1 KGHSH, CDR2 LQKENI. This CDR3 has 14 residues.

The rearrangement uses TRBV29-1 and TRBJ1-5, with TRBD1 as a possible D gene (6 bases). Germline loops: CDR1 SQVTM, CDR2 ANQGSEA. Trimming removed 8 bases from V and 1 base from J, with 18 bases in between. The CDR3 is 15 amino acids. CDR3 in amino acids: CSPLWGAKSNQPQHF. DNA for the CDR3: TGCAGCCCCCTCTGGGGGGCCAAAAGCAATCAGCCCCAGCATTTT.

The chain has TRBV28 and TRBJ2-7; D is uncertain. CDR3 length equals 15 residues. Germline-derived CDR1 and CDR2 are MDHEN and SYDVKM. Trimming left V 3 bases short and J 0 bases short, with 12 bases between. CDR3 DNA: TGTGCCAGCAGTTTGAACAGCTGGAGCTCCTACGAGCAGTACTTC. Translation gives CASSLNSWSSYEQYF.

The chain couples TRBV4-1 to TRBJ1-4; TRBD1 matches at 8 bases. V lost 5 bases, J lost 7 bases, and 9 bases stayed unmatched. From germline, CDR1 is MGHRA and CDR2 YSYEKL. The length of the CDR3 is 15 residues. CDR3 sequence: CASSGMQGASEKLFF. CDR3 sequence (DNA): TGCGCCAGCAGCGGGATGCAGGGGGCTAGTGAAAAACTGTTTTTT.

The V and J genes are TRBV30 and TRBJ1-4; D is undetermined. Germline CDR1 GTSNPN, CDR2 SVGIG (reference sequence). The V gene lost 3 bases and the J gene lost 7 bases, with 12 bases spanning the gap. CDR3 length: 13 residues. The CDR3 region has the DNA TGTGCCTGGAGCGTCGCGGTCGCTGAAAAACTGTTTTTT. Protein: CAWSVAVAEKLFF.

The V and J genes are TRBV20-1 and TRBJ1-1; 11 nucleotides match TRBD1. This CDR3 spans 11 amino acids. V dropped 5 bases and J dropped 8; count of bases not matched to a gene: 1. Germline V gives CDR1 DFQATT, CDR2 SNEGSKA (reference sequence). The DNA for the CDR3 is TGCAGTGCTGGACAGGGGGCGGAAGCTTTCTTT. This sequence encodes CSAGQGAEAFF.